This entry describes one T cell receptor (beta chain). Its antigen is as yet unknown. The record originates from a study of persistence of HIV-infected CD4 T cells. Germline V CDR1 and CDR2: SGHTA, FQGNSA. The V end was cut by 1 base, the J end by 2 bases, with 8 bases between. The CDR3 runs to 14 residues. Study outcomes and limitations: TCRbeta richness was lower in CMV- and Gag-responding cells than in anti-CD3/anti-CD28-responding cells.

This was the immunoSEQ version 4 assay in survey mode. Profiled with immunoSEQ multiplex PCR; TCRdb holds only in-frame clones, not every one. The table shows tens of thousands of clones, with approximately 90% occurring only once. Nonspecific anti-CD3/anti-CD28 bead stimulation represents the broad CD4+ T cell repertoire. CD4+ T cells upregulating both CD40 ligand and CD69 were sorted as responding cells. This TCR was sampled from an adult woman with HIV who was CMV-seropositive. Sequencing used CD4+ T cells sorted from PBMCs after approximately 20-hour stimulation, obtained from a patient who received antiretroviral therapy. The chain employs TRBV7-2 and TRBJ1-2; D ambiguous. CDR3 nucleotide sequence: TGTGCCAGCAGCTTAGAAGAGGGAAACTATGGCTACACCTTC. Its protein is CASSLEEGNYGYTF.